The T cell receptor (beta chain) described here comes from a study of shared clonotypes between healthy human individuals (dated by TCRdb to about 2020). Regarding the study in general: The cohort included a few men and a couple of women between 18 and 49 years of age. For each donor, CD4 naive and CD4 memory were each run on three plates, CD8 naive on two plates, and CD8 memory on one plate. The study deeply sequenced blood TCR repertoires of several healthy adults to estimate repertoire size and the extent of clonotype sharing between individuals. To increase sequencing depth and limit assay-specific biases, TCR repertoire library preparation and sequencing were carried out by different laboratories using diverse techniques. Leukapheresis yielded between about 0.94 and 9 billion PBMCs per donor. Study-level results and caveats: Across four donors, 4.5% to 6.5% of naive CD4, 3% to 3.5% of naive CD8, under 2.5% of memory CD4, and under 0.45% of memory CD8 clonotypes were shared. Naive subsets generally had larger estimated clonotype richness than memory subsets did. Based on pairwise subsampling, the degree of clonotype sharing among donors was expected to be affected by sequencing depth. The small number of donors limited the genetic and exposure-history diversity represented. Rarefaction of sorted-subset datasets indicated incomplete sequencing despite the large sequencing depth. Compared with non-shared clonotypes, clonotypes shared by all four sorted-subset donors had higher generation probabilities. Only blood was sampled, and tissue TCR repertoires likely differ from those in blood.

CD8 naive samples consisted of CD45RO-negative cells that were positively selected for CCR7, yielding a CD45RA+CCR7+ population without TemRA cells. Healthy HIV-negative adults with no recently reported acute infections or vaccinations were included as donors. Every donor was a Caucasian adult residing in Nashville, Tennessee, USA. Blood was collected by leukapheresis, and PBMCs were isolated by Ficoll-Histopaque density gradient centrifugation and then cryopreserved in liquid nitrogen vapor phase. Analytical flow cytometry was used to check the purity and quantity of each magnetically sorted T cell population. Genomic DNA was isolated from every sorted fraction and measured by UV absorbance on a Nanodrop 2000c. For this clone: No antigen is known for it. No much larger clone is present one base from it, and per-base qualities are unavailable.

Using the deep immunoSEQ assay, TCR CDR3 regions were amplified from genomic DNA by multiplex PCR. Extracted genomic DNA from each cell subset was distributed evenly across all wells of several immunoSEQ 96-well plates, and each plate was treated as a replicate. For sorted subsets, around 200 ng genomic DNA, equal to about 30,000 T cell genomes, was loaded into each replicate PCR. The purified libraries were quantified using a Qubit 3.0 fluorometer, sized with a Bioanalyzer 2100, and then quantified again using the KAPA Library Quantification kit. A separate single-read 150-cycle Illumina NextSeq 550 flow cell was used to sequence each immunoSEQ 96-well plate. In the source study's methods: The immunoSEQ output contained only junctional sequences without quality scores, so filtering could not match that applied to full-length reads. To assign V/J genes and CDR3, sequences were annotated using PyIR, a Python wrapper for IgBLAST v1.9, with IMGT germline references. Reads with weak V/J assignments (E-value above 1e-6), missing CDR3, stop codons, out-of-frame junctions, or ambiguous translated residues were removed. V3J clonotypes were defined as sequences sharing the same inferred V gene, J gene, and CDR3 amino acid sequence. To compute the percentage overlap between repertoires, the number of shared unique clonotypes was divided by the size of the smaller repertoire. Repertoire richness was assessed with RTK rarefaction, the Chao1 estimator, and Recon v2.1 estimates of unobserved clonotypes. Generation probabilities were computed with OLGA for all TCRbeta clonotypes obtained by the gDNA method from a handful of donors. TCRdb's version of the immuneACCESS table is confined to in-frame rearrangements and falls short of the full clone set. An unresolved V gene accounts for under half of the shortfall where checked; the remainder is of unknown origin. The DNA was the basis for D and trimming; V, J and clone size are from that table. Counted in this sample were about 590,000 clones; roughly 95% of them appeared once. The top ten hold about 0.11% of the sample.

V is cut back by 0 bases and J by 0 bases, with 11 bases in the junction unmatched. The CDR3, from cysteine to phenylalanine, totals 19 residues. CDR3 DNA is the only sequence kept; it has 57 bases, read in frame from the first base. The germline V gene sets CDR1 to SGHRS and CDR2 to YFSETQ. Material for sequencing was naive CD8+ T cells sorted from blood. In light of the paper, this sample's cell subset or site label describes: CD45RA+CCR7+. The V and J genes are TRBV5-1 and TRBJ2-1, with 8 bases in between that match TRBD1. The TCR was taken from a woman in her thirties in good health. The nucleotides are TGCGCCAGCAGCTTGGGGGGGACAGGCGGCTTATCCTCCTACAATGAGCAGTTCTTC. Its protein product is CASSLGGTGGLSSYNEQFF.